This is a list of T cell receptor beta chains from one sample in a study of shared clonotypes between healthy human individuals. TCRdb's copy holds only in-frame clones and misses some; the assay was immunoSEQ multiplex PCR. The sample has 2 million to 3 million clones; approximately 92% are singletons. The sequenced sample consisted of naive CD4+ T cells sorted from blood. The receptors originated from a man between 18 and 35 years old in good health. Each CDR3 is given with its conserved first and last residue. D genes are given only for firm matches. A row's size may be missing; if present it is once, few, many or a size class.

V gene	J gene	D gene	clone size	CDR3 protein	CDR3 DNA
TRBV5-1	TRBJ1-1	NA	NA	CASSLGQANTEAFF	TGCGCCAGCAGCTTGGGACAGGCTAACACTGAAGCTTTCTTT
TRBV6-5	TRBJ1-1	NA	NA	CASRTTRGRNTEAFF	TGTGCCAGCAGGACAACAAGAGGTCGGAACACTGAAGCTTTCTTT
TRBV5-1	TRBJ2-7	TRBD2	once	CASSSGTSGTSYEQYF	TGCGCCAGCAGCTCCGGGACTAGCGGGACGTCCTACGAGCAGTACTTC
TRBV9	TRBJ2-5	NA	few	CASTQDGGLGTQYF	TGTGCCAGCACTCAAGATGGGGGGCTGGGGACCCAGTACTTC
TRBV2	TRBJ1-2	NA	NA	CASTPGWGGVFQGSPNANYGYTF	TGTGCCAGCACCCCAGGATGGGGGGGCGTGTTTCAGGGTTCCCCTAACGCTAACTATGGCTACACCTTC
TRBV28	TRBJ2-3	NA	NA	CASSGGGSTDTQYF	TGTGCCAGCTCCGGTGGCGGGTCCACAGATACGCAGTATTTT
TRBV29-1	TRBJ2-7	TRBD1	NA	CSVGTGTQEQYF	TGCAGCGTTGGGACAGGGACTCAAGAGCAGTACTTC
TRBV29-1	TRBJ2-1	TRBD1	NA	CSAPARGTGRGLTQFF	TGCAGCGCTCCGGCGCGGGGGACAGGGAGGGGGCTGACCCAGTTCTTC
TRBV15	TRBJ1-5	NA	NA	CATSRGVSGGQPQHF	TGTGCCACCAGCAGAGGGGTTTCGGGAGGGCAGCCCCAGCATTTT
TRBV5-1	TRBJ2-2	NA	NA	CASSLDSPFNGELFF	TGCGCCAGCAGCCTGGACAGCCCGTTTAACGGGGAGCTGTTTTTT
TRBV9	TRBJ1-3	NA	NA	CASSAPPGAGNTIYF	TGTGCCAGCAGCGCGCCCCCAGGGGCTGGAAACACCATATATTTT
TRBV7-2	TRBJ2-7	NA	NA	CASSLEVGSVYEQYF	TGTGCCAGCAGCTTAGAAGTCGGGTCAGTCTACGAGCAGTACTTC
TRBV9	TRBJ2-3	TRBD1	NA	CASSYRGSTDTQYF	TGTGCCAGCAGTTACAGGGGGAGCACAGATACGCAGTATTTT
TRBV11-2	TRBJ1-4	NA	NA	CASSLGQIEKLFF	TGTGCCAGCAGCTTAGGCCAGATTGAAAAACTGTTTTTT
TRBV6-5	TRBJ2-7	TRBD2	NA	CASSYNGASGGYEQYF	TGTGCCAGCAGTTACAATGGAGCTAGCGGGGGCTACGAGCAGTACTTC
TRBV5-1	TRBJ2-5	TRBD2	NA	CASSLRGLAGNQETQYF	TGCGCCAGCAGCTTGAGGGGACTAGCGGGTAACCAAGAGACCCAGTACTTC
TRBV18	TRBJ1-2	NA	NA	CASSSNRDGYTF	TGTGCCAGCTCATCAAACAGAGATGGCTACACCTTC
TRBV7-2	TRBJ1-5	NA	once	CASSQEQGNQPQHF	TGTGCCAGCAGCCAGGAACAGGGCAATCAGCCCCAGCATTTT
TRBV6-5	TRBJ1-1	NA	NA	CASSPAGNTEAFF	TGTGCCAGCAGCCCCGCGGGGAACACTGAAGCTTTCTTT
TRBV2	TRBJ2-2	NA	few	CASTATSPAGELFF	TGTGCCAGCACCGCTACTAGTCCGGCCGGGGAGCTGTTTTTT
TRBV27	TRBJ1-1	TRBD1	NA	CASSFGTGNTEAFF	TGTGCCAGCAGTTTTGGGACAGGGAACACTGAAGCTTTCTTT
TRBV5-4	TRBJ2-2	TRBD2	NA	CASSLQAGGTGELFF	TGTGCCAGCAGTTTGCAAGCGGGAGGAACCGGGGAGCTGTTTTTT
TRBV5-1	TRBJ2-2	NA	once	CASTRDSHTGELFF	TGCGCCAGCACCCGGGACTCTCACACCGGGGAGCTGTTTTTT
TRBV5-1	TRBJ2-7	NA	NA	CASSFDVRAYEQYF	TGCGCCAGCAGCTTTGACGTCAGAGCCTACGAGCAGTACTTC
TRBV6-5	TRBJ2-6	NA	NA	CASRGLSGANVLTF	TGTGCCAGCAGAGGACTATCTGGGGCCAACGTCCTGACTTTC
TRBV7-9	TRBJ2-5	TRBD1	NA	CASSLSGQGSETQYF	TGTGCCAGCAGCTTATCGGGACAGGGGTCAGAGACCCAGTACTTC
TRBV28	TRBJ2-2	NA	NA	CASSLYPGTYTGELFF	TGTGCCAGCAGTTTATACCCCGGGACCTACACCGGGGAGCTGTTTTTT
TRBV4-3	TRBJ2-3	NA	NA	CASSQDRGGEYTQYF	TGCGCCAGCAGCCAAGATAGGGGGGGGGAGTATACGCAGTATTTT
TRBV19	TRBJ1-5	TRBD1	NA	CASSIGPRTGKNQPQHF	TGTGCCAGTAGTATTGGCCCGAGGACAGGGAAGAATCAGCCCCAGCATTTT
TRBV5-1	TRBJ2-7	NA	NA	CASSLAAGNYEQYF	TGCGCCAGCAGCTTGGCCGCAGGGAATTACGAGCAGTACTTC
TRBV11-2	TRBJ1-2	NA	NA	CASSLLGYGYTF	TGTGCCAGCAGCCTTTTGGGCTATGGCTACACCTTC
TRBV7-9	TRBJ2-7	TRBD1	NA	CASSRRQTGGMREQYF	TGTGCCAGCAGCCGTCGCCAGACAGGGGGCATGCGGGAGCAGTACTTC
TRBV5-1	TRBJ2-5	NA	once	CASSLGAGRETQYF	TGCGCCAGCAGCTTGGGGGCAGGGAGAGAGACCCAGTACTTC
TRBV18	TRBJ2-1	NA	NA	CASSLKEGAPQFF	TGTGCCAGCTCACTTAAAGAAGGAGCTCCGCAGTTCTTC
TRBV18	TRBJ1-2	TRBD1	NA	CASSADRGPNYGYTF	TGTGCCAGCTCAGCGGACAGGGGGCCTAACTATGGCTACACCTTC
TRBV19	TRBJ2-5	TRBD1	NA	CASSEGARETQYF	TGTGCCAGTAGCGAGGGGGCGAGAGAGACCCAGTACTTC
TRBV7-2	TRBJ1-5	NA	NA	CASSPDRGRQPQHF	TGTGCCAGCAGTCCAGACAGAGGGAGGCAGCCCCAGCATTTT
TRBV10-3	TRBJ1-5	NA	NA	CAISGGGYSNQPQHF	TGTGCCATCAGTGGGGGGGGTTATAGCAATCAGCCCCAGCATTTT
TRBV7-2	TRBJ2-1	TRBD2	NA	CASSLAEAGVGNEQFF	TGTGCCAGCAGCTTAGCGGAGGCGGGAGTGGGCAATGAGCAGTTCTTC
TRBV5-4	TRBJ1-1	NA	NA	CASSFGVSGTKNTEAFF	TGTGCCAGCAGCTTTGGAGTTTCGGGGACAAAGAACACTGAAGCTTTCTTT
TRBV18	TRBJ2-1	NA	NA	CASSLGRSAYNEQFF	TGTGCCAGCTCACTTGGACGGTCAGCCTACAATGAGCAGTTCTTC
TRBV4-1	TRBJ1-2	NA	NA	CASSQQINYGYTF	TGCGCCAGCAGCCAACAAATTAACTATGGCTACACCTTC
TRBV2	TRBJ1-6	NA	few	CASSERRALHF	TGTGCCAGCAGTGAACGCAGGGCCCTCCACTTT
TRBV5-1	TRBJ2-5	NA	NA	CASSFRDRQETQYF	TGCGCCAGCAGCTTCCGGGACCGCCAAGAGACCCAGTACTTC
TRBV7-6	TRBJ2-2	NA	once	CASSAVSGPVGELFF	TGTGCCAGCAGCGCGGTGTCAGGGCCGGTCGGGGAGCTGTTTTTT
TRBV6-1	TRBJ1-2	TRBD1	NA	CASGDRAINYGYTF	TGTGCCAGCGGGGACAGAGCTATTAACTATGGCTACACCTTC
TRBV5-6	TRBJ2-5	NA	NA	CASSLAPGQQETQYF	TGTGCCAGCAGCTTGGCCCCGGGGCAGCAAGAGACCCAGTACTTC
TRBV11-2	TRBJ2-3	NA	NA	CASSPGFKEDTQYF	TGTGCCAGCAGCCCGGGATTCAAGGAAGATACGCAGTATTTT
TRBV25-1	TRBJ2-1	NA	NA	CASSEWGGSYNEQFF	TGTGCCAGCAGTGAATGGGGCGGCTCCTACAATGAGCAGTTCTTC
TRBV28	TRBJ1-2	TRBD1	NA	CASSLMDRGADGYTF	TGTGCCAGCAGTTTGATGGACAGGGGGGCGGATGGCTACACCTTC
TRBV2	TRBJ1-2	TRBD1	NA	CASMRTGLANYGYTF	TGTGCCAGCATGAGGACAGGGTTGGCTAACTATGGCTACACCTTC